Below are 14 T cell receptor beta chains sequenced from a single sample in a study of blood T cell repertoires in COVID-19. The repertoire was sequenced with immunoSEQ multiplex PCR; TCRdb's copy has only in-frame clones and lacks some. Of 240,000 or so clones listed, approximately 86% are singletons. Sequencing was done on a sample of peripheral blood. All receptors derive from a woman aged 65 to 85 with active or convalescent COVID-19.

The chain couples TRBV19 to TRBJ1-2; 7 bases fit TRBD1. This CDR3 is 16 amino acids long. Germline-derived CDR1 and CDR2 are LNHDA and SQIVND (reference sequence). V lost 7 bases, J lost 3 bases, and 14 bases stayed unmatched. CDR3 region: CASIMGAGTDYYGYTF. The CDR3 nucleotides read TGTGCCAGTATTATGGGGGCCGGGACAGACTACTATGGCTACACCTTC.

This clone was seen only a few times. This chain connects TRBV5-1 to TRBJ1-1; 7 bases line up with TRBD1. V was pared by 3 bases and J by 0 bases, with 11 bases of the junction left unmatched. Germline V gene sequence: CDR1 SGHRS, CDR2 YFSETQ. CDR3 length: 17 residues. The CDR3 DNA reads TGCGCCAGCAGCTCGAGACAGGGCCAGGGTCTGAACACTGAAGCTTTCTTT. This gives the protein CASSSRQGQGLNTEAFF.

The chain recombines TRBV7-9 with TRBJ1-6; 8 bases agree with TRBD1. The CDR3 is made up of 14 amino acids. Germline V gene sequence: CDR1 SEHNR, CDR2 FQNEAQ (reference sequence). The junction had 7 bases not matched to a gene; V was cut back by 7 bases and J by 8 bases. CDR3 nucleotides: TGTGCCAGCAACCCCGGGACAGGTGATTCACCCCTCCACTTT. Its protein is CASNPGTGDSPLHF.

The rearrangement joins TRBV7-2 to TRBJ1-5; tentatively, D is TRBD1 (6 bases). CDR3 size: 13 residues. V dropped 4 bases and J dropped 6 bases, with 10 bases sitting between them. Per germline, CDR1 SGHTA and CDR2 FQGNSA. The CDR3 here is CASSSGVSQPQHF. The CDR3, as DNA: TGTGCCAGCAGCTCAGGGGTTAGTCAGCCCCAGCATTTT.

The chain is built from TRBV7-6 and TRBJ2-1; 11 bases are shared with TRBD2. The CDR3 is 15 residues long. Trimming at V came to 5 bases and at J to 7 bases, leaving 7 bases not matched to a gene. Germline V gene sequence: CDR1 SGHVS, CDR2 FNYEAQ. The chain's CDR3 is CASSPGLAGGNEQFF. The CDR3, as DNA: TGTGCCAGCAGCCCCGGACTAGCGGGTGGGAATGAGCAGTTCTTC.

The chain combines TRBV6-5 with TRBJ2-1; D uncertain. The CDR3 sequence is 14 residues long. The germline V and J ends were trimmed by 5 bases and 3 bases, with 11 bases remaining between them. Germline V gene data show CDR1 as MNHEY and CDR2 as SVGAGI. The CDR3 DNA reads TGTGCCAGCAGTACTGAGGTCCTCTACAATGAGCAGTTCTTC. This sequence encodes CASSTEVLYNEQFF.

The sample holds one count of this clone. The rearrangement uses TRBV11-2 and TRBJ1-2, with D maybe TRBD1 (6 bases). The V end was cut by 1 base, the J end by 6 bases, with 15 bases between. The germline CDR1 and CDR2 sequences are SGHAT and FQNNGV. The CDR3 contains 15 residues. CDR3 bases: TGTGCCAGCAGCTTAGGGGGACCCAGGGGTAATGGCTACACCTTC. Its protein product is CASSLGGPRGNGYTF.

The V call is TRBV2, the J call TRBJ1-2; a possible D gene is TRBD1 (6 bases). Per germline, CDR1 SNHLY and CDR2 FYNNEI. V was trimmed by 6 bases and J by 4 bases, leaving 18 bases between them. The CDR3 covers 15 residues. This CDR3 reads CASRGGPDSFYGYTF. In nucleotides, the CDR3 is TGTGCCAGCAGAGGGGGTCCGGACAGTTTCTATGGCTACACCTTC.

The CDR3 loop is CATSERYGYTF. DNA of the CDR3: TGTGCCACCAGTGAGCGCTATGGCTACACCTTC. V usage is TRBV15 and J usage is TRBJ1-2; D is unclear. Trimming shortened V by 6 bases and J by 4 bases, and 6 bases separated the two germline ends. CDR1 and CDR2 (germline): LNHNV, YYDKDF (reference sequence). The CDR3 extends over 11 amino acids.

V is TRBV15 and J is TRBJ2-5; D is possibly TRBD1 (5 bases). Trimming stripped 1 base from V and 7 bases from J, with 10 bases between. CDR3 length: 13 residues. Looked up from germline, CDR1 is LNHNV and CDR2 is YYDKDF (reference sequence). The chain's CDR3 is CATSRGTTGTQYF. CDR3 nucleotide sequence: TGTGCCACCAGCAGAGGGACAACAGGGACCCAGTACTTC.

The rearrangement links TRBV6-2 or TRBV6-3 to TRBJ2-7; TRBD2 matches at 7 bases. J lost 3 bases, V lost 2 bases, and 16 bases had no gene match. Per germline, CDR1 MNHEY and CDR2 SVGEGT. This CDR3 is built from 18 residues. Written as DNA, the CDR3 is TGTGCCAGCAGTTACCCGGGGGAGGGGCCCGATGGAGTCTACGAGCAGTACTTC. Protein product: CASSYPGEGPDGVYEQYF.

The V gene is TRBV5-1, the J gene TRBJ2-7, with TRBD2 matching over 9 bases. The CDR3 covers 14 residues. Germline CDR1 SGHRS, CDR2 YFSETQ. Unmatched junction bases numbered 2, after V lost 0 bases and J lost 4 bases. The CDR3 here is CASSLASGVYEQYF. The CDR3 coding sequence is TGCGCCAGCAGCTTGGCTAGCGGGGTGTACGAGCAGTACTTC.

This chain joins TRBV19 and TRBJ1-4, with D tentatively TRBD1 (6 bases). V was clipped by 3 bases and J by 5 bases, with 19 bases between them. The CDR3 has 17 residues. Germline loops: CDR1 LNHDA, CDR2 SQIVND (reference sequence). This chain's CDR3 is CASSIRGGLIPNEKLFF. CDR3 in DNA: TGTGCCAGTAGTATCCGGGGGGGGCTCATTCCCAATGAAAAACTGTTTTTT.

This chain joins TRBV6-2 or TRBV6-3 and TRBJ1-5; 7 positions agree with TRBD1. The length of the CDR3 is 16 residues. The trim removed 5 bases at V and 0 bases at J, leaving 7 bases unmatched. Germline V lookup: CDR1 MNHEY, CDR2 SVGEGT. CDR3 amino acids: CASSISGTASNQPQHF. The CDR3 DNA reads TGTGCCAGCAGTATATCCGGGACAGCTAGCAATCAGCCCCAGCATTTT.